Sequencing of this TCR beta chain was carried out in a study of neurological immune-mediated disorders. Broader study findings: The study found the most TCR clonal expansion in HTLV-1-associated myelopathy and the least in multiple sclerosis, below healthy controls.

From the 5' RACE reads, TCRdb called clonotypes with MiXCR, one entry per CDR3 protein. The sample yields fewer than 65,000 distinct CDR3 sequences, about 9.3% seen once. This clonotype was detected ten times or more. Its antigen is unknown. The sequenced material came from PBMCs. The origin of this receptor is a man in his 70s with HTLV-1-associated myelopathy (HAM/TSP).

CDR3 amino acids: CASGHDRNTEAFF. The CDR3 DNA reads TGTGCTAGTGGACACGACAGGAACACTGAAGCTTTCTTT. The gene calls are TRBV12-5 and TRBJ1-1, with D perhaps matching TRBD1 (5 bases). Trimming removed 6 bases from V and 1 base from J, with 9 bases in between. Germline assignment: CDR1 LGHNT and CDR2 FRNRAP. This CDR3 is 13 amino acids long. Full variable domain (missing parts from reference TRBV12-5 and TRBJ1-1): DARVTQTPRHKVTEMGQEVTMRCQPILGHNTVFWYRQTMMQGLELLAYFRNRAPLDDSGMPKDRFSAEMPDATLATLKIQPSEPRDSAVYFCASGHDRNTEAFFGQGTRLTVV.